The present T cell receptor (beta chain) was sequenced within a study of CD8 T cell repertoires and HIV-1 epitope variants (dated by TCRdb to the early 2020s). The study in broad terms: In separate culture wells, T cells were stimulated with each of twenty-five peptides that represented autologous and known Gag and Nef epitope variants. T cells were enriched using the EasySep Human T Cell Enrichment Kit and were co-cultured with equal numbers of autologous T cell-negative cells serving as antigen-presenting cells. The epitopes tested were three Gag epitope families plus Nef HW9 and YT9. A total of 80 to 100 T cell cultures were run, with each culture condition performed in triplicate except for one peptide, which was performed in duplicate. For roughly 10 days the cultures were kept in IMDM with gentamicin, and on days 3 and 7 half of the media was changed with IL-2, IL-7 and IL-15 added. Among the control conditions were a peptide pool of CMV, EBV and flu, the Ebola AY9 epitope serving as a negative control, and a well with no peptide. An aliquot of 1M T cells was saved as an uncultured baseline condition, separate from the approximately 75 T cell cultures.

Concerning this clone: Its antigen is unknown. It has no much larger one-base neighbor in the sample; base qualities were not kept.

Findings and caveats that apply to the study as a whole: Nine or ten antigen-specific TCR beta clonotypes were identified, of which five to seven appeared to be cross-reactive for autologous or known escape epitope variants. Roughly 5 clonotypes recognized the Nef KF9 family and one the HW9 family, with no responses to the TAALDMSHF plasma variant. The assay could identify only TCR beta chains and pointed to proliferation in response to antigen, not to T cell function or cytokine profile.

Relative to germline, V is missing 2 bases and J is missing 7 bases, with 11 bases of the junction outside any gene match. CDR1 SNHLY and CDR2 FYNNEI are derived from the germline V gene. Including cysteine and phenylalanine, the CDR3 has 16 amino acids. Solely the CDR3 DNA is kept, with 48 bases framed from the first base. The EasySep Human CD8+ T Cell Enrichment Kit was used on day 10 to isolate CD8+ T cells from every culture. The immunoSEQ platform was used to sequence TCR beta CDR3 regions at survey depth. The QIAamp DNA micro kit was used to extract genomic DNA from every cultured and uncultured CD8+ T cell population. From the authors' description of their analysis: Samples with fewer than 5,000 productive reads were excluded, which removed about 6.5% of the roughly 80 HIV peptide-stimulated cultures. Sequences were trimmed to CDR3 by a MANAFEST web app, and nonproductive sequences, CDR3s under 5 amino acids, and sequences not starting with C or ending with F/W were removed. To count as antigen-specific, a clonotype had to be expanded in at least 2 of 3 replicates compared with the no-peptide control at FDR 0.01, and only within one epitope family. A specific clonotype also had to show a frequency at least fivefold higher than in wells stimulated with peptides from other epitope families. In its TCRdb copy, this immuneACCESS table keeps in-frame sequences only and misses some clones. Where compared with another copy, unresolved V genes explain less than half of these, and the others have no known cause. V, J and clone size reflect that table, while D and trimming were determined from the DNA. The sample includes approximately 5,300 clones, with about 66% observed a single time. Around 40% of the sample goes to the ten largest clones.

This TCR was recovered from a male donor with HIV. The rearranged segments are TRBV2 and TRBJ2-7, and TRBD2 aligns with 10 junction nucleotides. Input material: cultured CD8+ T cells derived from PBMCs. The CDR3: CASSEREVAGGIEQYF. The DNA sequence follows: TGTGCCAGCAGTGAACGCGAGGTAGCGGGAGGTATTGAGCAGTACTTC.